Listed below are T cell receptor beta chains from one sample, sequenced in a study of cytomegalovirus exposure and HLA in healthy donors. Repertoires were generated with immunoSEQ multiplex PCR, while TCRdb's copy carries only in-frame clones and drops some. The specimen's table records tens of thousands of clones. Sequencing was carried out using PBMCs. All receptors derive from a man in his fifties or sixties in good health and CMV-seropositive. The CDR3 runs from the conserved cysteine through the conserved F or W. The D gene is left open where the match is weak.

d_call: -
v_call: TRBV15
j_call: TRBJ2-7
cdr3_nt: TGTGCCACCAGCAGCGGGGATTACGAGCAGTACTTC
cdr3_aa: CATSSGDYEQYF

d_call: -
v_call: TRBV15
j_call: TRBJ1-5
cdr3_nt: TGTGCCACCTCCGAGGGAAGACACCTTAGCAATCAGCCCCAGCATTTT
cdr3_aa: CATSEGRHLSNQPQHF

d_call: TRBD1
v_call: TRBV11-2
j_call: TRBJ1-2
cdr3_nt: TGTGCCAGCAGCTTAGTATATCCGGCAGGGGGTTACTATGGCTACACCTTC
cdr3_aa: CASSLVYPAGGYYGYTF

d_call: TRBD2
v_call: TRBV25-1
j_call: TRBJ2-1
cdr3_nt: TGTGCCAGCAGTGATCGCCTGAGACTAGCGGGGATTCGGAATGAGCAGTTCTTC
cdr3_aa: CASSDRLRLAGIRNEQFF

d_call: -
v_call: TRBV5-1
j_call: TRBJ1-1
cdr3_nt: TGCGCCAGCGCAATGGGGCAGATGAACACTGAAGCTTTCTTT
cdr3_aa: CASAMGQMNTEAFF

d_call: TRBD2
v_call: TRBV5-1
j_call: TRBJ2-5
cdr3_nt: TGCGCCAGCAGCTTCCAGTCGAGCGGGAGGGCAATTGGGACCCAGTACTTC
cdr3_aa: CASSFQSSGRAIGTQYF

d_call: -
v_call: TRBV19
j_call: TRBJ2-2
cdr3_nt: TGTGCCAGCACTCTACCAGGGAGGCATCCAAGTGGGGGGGAGCTGTTTTTT
cdr3_aa: CASTLPGRHPSGGELFF

d_call: -
v_call: TRBV18
j_call: TRBJ1-1
cdr3_nt: TGTGCCAGCTCACCACCGACAGCTGGCACTGAAGCTTTCTTT
cdr3_aa: CASSPPTAGTEAFF

d_call: -
v_call: TRBV9
j_call: TRBJ2-2
cdr3_nt: TGTGCCAGCAGCGTTCGGCTAGATGTCACCGGGGAGCTGTTTTTT
cdr3_aa: CASSVRLDVTGELFF

d_call: -
v_call: TRBV7-8
j_call: TRBJ1-1
cdr3_nt: TGTGCCAGCAGCTTAGAGGAGGCGGCTGAAGCTTTCTTT
cdr3_aa: CASSLEEAAEAFF

d_call: -
v_call: TRBV19
j_call: TRBJ2-2
cdr3_nt: TGTGCCAGTAGTATAGGGGCTAGCAGCACCGGGGAGCTGTTTTTT
cdr3_aa: CASSIGASSTGELFF

d_call: -
v_call: TRBV7-9
j_call: TRBJ1-2
cdr3_nt: TGTGCCAGCACCCAAACCGACTGTGGCTACACCTTC
cdr3_aa: CASTQTDCGYTF

d_call: -
v_call: TRBV2
j_call: TRBJ2-3
cdr3_nt: TGTGCCAGCACCCCGAGGGAAACGCAGTATTTT
cdr3_aa: CASTPRETQYF

d_call: -
v_call: TRBV18
j_call: TRBJ2-5
cdr3_nt: TGTGCCAGCTCACCAAGCGTCCAAGAGACCCAGTACTTC
cdr3_aa: CASSPSVQETQYF

d_call: -
v_call: TRBV4-2
j_call: TRBJ2-6
cdr3_nt: TGTGCCAGCAGCCCCGGGGGCTCTGGGGCCAACGTCCTGACTTTC
cdr3_aa: CASSPGGSGANVLTF

d_call: -
v_call: TRBV6-1
j_call: TRBJ1-1
cdr3_nt: TGTGCCAGCAGAAAACAAATGAACACTGAAGCTTTCTTT
cdr3_aa: CASRKQMNTEAFF

d_call: -
v_call: TRBV5-6
j_call: TRBJ1-1
cdr3_nt: TGTGCCAGCAGCTCCGTCACTGAAGCTTTCTTT
cdr3_aa: CASSSVTEAFF

d_call: -
v_call: TRBV4-2
j_call: TRBJ2-6
cdr3_nt: TGTGCCAGCAGCCAAGGTGACTCGGGCTCTGGGGCCAACGTCCTGACTTTC
cdr3_aa: CASSQGDSGSGANVLTF

d_call: -
v_call: TRBV7-9
j_call: TRBJ1-1
cdr3_nt: TGTGCCAGCAGCTCAAACACTGAAGCTTTCTTT
cdr3_aa: CASSSNTEAFF

d_call: -
v_call: TRBV18
j_call: TRBJ1-1
cdr3_nt: TGTGCCAGCTCACCACCGTCGGGTCTGAACACTGAAGCTTTCTTT
cdr3_aa: CASSPPSGLNTEAFF

d_call: -
v_call: TRBV5-1
j_call: TRBJ2-3
cdr3_nt: TGCGCCAGCAGCTTGACAGGGTCTCCCACAGATACGCAGTATTTT
cdr3_aa: CASSLTGSPTDTQYF

d_call: -
v_call: TRBV10-2
j_call: TRBJ1-4
cdr3_nt: TGCGCCAGCAGTGAGACTCAGGCCGCAACTAATGAAAAACTGTTTTTT
cdr3_aa: CASSETQAATNEKLFF

d_call: -
v_call: TRBV11-3
j_call: TRBJ2-3
cdr3_nt: TGTGCCAGCACTAGCACAGATACGCAGTATTTT
cdr3_aa: CASTSTDTQYF

d_call: TRBD1
v_call: TRBV6-5
j_call: TRBJ2-7
cdr3_nt: TGTGCCAGCAGGAGACAGGGGCTTCCCTACGAGCAGTACTTC
cdr3_aa: CASRRQGLPYEQYF

d_call: -
v_call: TRBV5-1
j_call: TRBJ1-1
cdr3_nt: TGCGCCAGCAGCTTCGAGGGAGAAGCTTTCTTT
cdr3_aa: CASSFEGEAFF

d_call: TRBD2
v_call: TRBV7-8
j_call: TRBJ2-3
cdr3_nt: TGTGCCAGCAGCCACCGGGAAACGGGAGGGGGGGCAGATACGCAGTATTTT
cdr3_aa: CASSHRETGGGADTQYF

d_call: -
v_call: TRBV4-3
j_call: TRBJ1-2
cdr3_nt: TGCGCCAGCAGCCAAGACGGCGGCCGGGGCTACACCTTC
cdr3_aa: CASSQDGGRGYTF

d_call: -
v_call: TRBV18
j_call: TRBJ1-1
cdr3_nt: TGTGCCAGCTCTCCCGAGGCGCAGGGGAGCACTGAAGCTTTCTTT
cdr3_aa: CASSPEAQGSTEAFF

d_call: -
v_call: TRBV11-3
j_call: TRBJ2-5
cdr3_nt: TGTGCCAGCAGCATCAGAGGGACCCAGTACTTC
cdr3_aa: CASSIRGTQYF

d_call: -
v_call: TRBV27
j_call: TRBJ1-5
cdr3_nt: TGTGCCAGCAGCCAACGTGCGGGTAGCAATCAGCCCCAGCATTTT
cdr3_aa: CASSQRAGSNQPQHF

d_call: -
v_call: TRBV9
j_call: TRBJ2-2
cdr3_nt: TGTGCCAGCAGCGTAGGAGGCGCGGGCACCGGGGAGCTGTTTTTT
cdr3_aa: CASSVGGAGTGELFF